In this sample, the clone carrying this T cell receptor beta chain turned up once. Its target is not known. This sample is drawn from a study of cytomegalovirus exposure and HLA in healthy donors. V was pared by 0 bases and J by 8 bases, with 13 bases between. CDR3 length: 15 amino acids. Looked up from germline, CDR1 is LGHNA and CDR2 is YNFKEQ. Study observations and caveats: An analysis was carried out later, and it reportedly showed fewer N-insertions in an Asian-associated ancestry cluster than the approximately 680-donor mean.

Amplification used 60 Vbeta primers and 13 Jbeta primers. Clones were sequenced by immunoSEQ multiplex PCR, and TCRdb holds only the in-frame ones, with some missing. The sample has 150,000 to 200,000 clones; around 65% are singletons. The gene calls are TRBV4-2 and TRBJ1-4; D remains unclear. What was sequenced was PBMCs. This TCR derives from a woman aged 40-49 years in good health and CMV-seropositive. The CDR3: CASSQEVPRSEKLFF. As DNA, the CDR3 is TGTGCCAGCAGCCAAGAGGTACCTCGAAGCGAAAAACTGTTTTTT.